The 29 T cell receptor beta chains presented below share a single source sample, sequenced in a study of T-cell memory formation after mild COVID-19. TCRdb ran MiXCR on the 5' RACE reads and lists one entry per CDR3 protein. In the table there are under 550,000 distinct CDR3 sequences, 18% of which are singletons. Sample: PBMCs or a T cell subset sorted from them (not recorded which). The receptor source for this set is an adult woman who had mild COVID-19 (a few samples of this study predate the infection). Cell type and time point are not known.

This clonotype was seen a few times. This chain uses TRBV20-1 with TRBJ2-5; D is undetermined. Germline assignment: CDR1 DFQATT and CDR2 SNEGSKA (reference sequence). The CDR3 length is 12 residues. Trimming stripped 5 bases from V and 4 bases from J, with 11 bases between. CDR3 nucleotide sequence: TGCAGTGCTCCTACTCTGGGAGAGACCCAGTACTTC. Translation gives CSAPTLGETQYF.

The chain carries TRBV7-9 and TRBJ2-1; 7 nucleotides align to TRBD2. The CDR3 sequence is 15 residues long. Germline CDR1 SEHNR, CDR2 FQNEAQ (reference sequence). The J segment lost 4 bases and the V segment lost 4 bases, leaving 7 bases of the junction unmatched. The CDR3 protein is CASSSTGTNYNEQFF. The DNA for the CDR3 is TGTGCCAGCAGCTCTACCGGGACTAATTACAATGAGCAGTTCTTC.

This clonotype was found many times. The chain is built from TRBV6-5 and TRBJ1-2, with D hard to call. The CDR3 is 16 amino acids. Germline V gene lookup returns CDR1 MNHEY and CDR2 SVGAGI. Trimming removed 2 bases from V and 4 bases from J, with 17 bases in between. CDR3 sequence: CASSYGGNGPIYGYTF. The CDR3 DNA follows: TGTGCCAGCAGTTACGGAGGCAACGGGCCGATCTATGGCTACACCTTC.

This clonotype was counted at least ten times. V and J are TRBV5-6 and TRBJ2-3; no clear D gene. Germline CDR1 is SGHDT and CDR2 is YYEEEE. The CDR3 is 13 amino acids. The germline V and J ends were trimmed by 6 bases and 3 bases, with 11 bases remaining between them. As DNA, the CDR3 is TGTGCCAGCAAATCTTTAGGGACAGATACGCAGTATTTT. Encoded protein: CASKSLGTDTQYF.

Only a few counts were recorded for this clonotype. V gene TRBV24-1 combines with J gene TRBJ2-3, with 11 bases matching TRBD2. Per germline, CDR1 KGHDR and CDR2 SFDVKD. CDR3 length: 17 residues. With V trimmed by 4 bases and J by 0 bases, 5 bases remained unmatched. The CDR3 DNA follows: TGTGCCACCAGTGACCGACGGACTAGCGGGAGCACAGATACGCAGTATTTT. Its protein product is CATSDRRTSGSTDTQYF.

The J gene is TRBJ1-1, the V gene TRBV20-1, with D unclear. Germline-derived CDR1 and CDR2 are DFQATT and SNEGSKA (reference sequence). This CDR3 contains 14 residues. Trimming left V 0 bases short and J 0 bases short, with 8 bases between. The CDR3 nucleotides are TGCAGTGCTAGAGATCAGACCCTGAACACTGAAGCTTTCTTT. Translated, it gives CSARDQTLNTEAFF.

The CDR3 reads CASSARLSTTEAFF. CDR3 coding DNA: TGTGCCAGCAGTGCCAGGTTATCAACCACTGAAGCTTTCTTT. The chain carries TRBV6-2 or TRBV6-3 and TRBJ1-1; D gene uncertain. Trimming took 5 bases from V and 4 from J, leaving 14 bases between them. The CDR3 has 14 amino acids. Germline V gene lookup returns CDR1 MNHEY and CDR2 SVGEGT.

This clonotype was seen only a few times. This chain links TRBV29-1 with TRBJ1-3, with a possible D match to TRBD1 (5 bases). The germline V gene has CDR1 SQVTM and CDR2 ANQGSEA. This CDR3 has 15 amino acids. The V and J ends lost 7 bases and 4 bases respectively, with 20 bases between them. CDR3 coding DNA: TGCAGCGCTGTTTTGGTCCGGGACGAGGGAAACACCATATATTTT. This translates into CSAVLVRDEGNTIYF.

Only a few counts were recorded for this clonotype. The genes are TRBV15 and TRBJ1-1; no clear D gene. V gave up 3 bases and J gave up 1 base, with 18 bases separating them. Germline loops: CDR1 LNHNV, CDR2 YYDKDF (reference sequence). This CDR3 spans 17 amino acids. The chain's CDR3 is CATSSVGGYRWNTEAFF. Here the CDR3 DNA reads TGTGCCACCAGCAGTGTTGGCGGATACCGATGGAACACTGAAGCTTTCTTT. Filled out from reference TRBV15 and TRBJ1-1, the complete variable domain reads DAMVIQNPRYQVTQFGKPVTLSCSQTLNHNVMYWYQQKSSQAPKLLFHYYDKDFNNEADTPDNFQSRRPNTSFCFLDIRSPGLGDTAMYLCATSSVGGYRWNTEAFFGQGTRLTVV.

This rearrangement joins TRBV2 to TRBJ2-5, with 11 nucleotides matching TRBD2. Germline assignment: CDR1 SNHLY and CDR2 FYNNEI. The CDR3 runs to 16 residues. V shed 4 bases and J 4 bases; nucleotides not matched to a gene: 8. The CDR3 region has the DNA TGTGCCAGCAGTGGTCTAGCGGGGGGTTTGGGAGAGACCCAGTACTTC. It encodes CASSGLAGGLGETQYF. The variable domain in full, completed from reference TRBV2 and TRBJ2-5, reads EPEVTQTPSHQVTQMGQEVILRCVPISNHLYFYWYRQILGQKVEFLVSFYNNEISEKSEIFDDQFSVERPDGSNFTLKIRSTKLEDSAMYFCASSGLAGGLGETQYFGPGTRLLVL.

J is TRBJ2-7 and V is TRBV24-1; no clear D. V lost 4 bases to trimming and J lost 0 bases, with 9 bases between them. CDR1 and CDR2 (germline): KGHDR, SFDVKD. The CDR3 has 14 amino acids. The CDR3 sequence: CATSDGRRSYEQYF. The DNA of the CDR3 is TGTGCCACCAGTGACGGCAGACGCTCCTACGAGCAGTACTTC.

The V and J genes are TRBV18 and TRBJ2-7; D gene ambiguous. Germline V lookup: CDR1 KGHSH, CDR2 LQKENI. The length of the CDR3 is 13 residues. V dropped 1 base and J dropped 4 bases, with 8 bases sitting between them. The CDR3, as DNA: TGTGCCAGCTCACCACAGGCAGGTTACGAGCAGTACTTC. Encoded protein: CASSPQAGYEQYF.

This chain's CDR3 is CASKDANYGYTF. The CDR3 DNA sequence: TGTGCCAGCAAAGACGCTAACTATGGCTACACCTTC. V is TRBV7-2 and J is TRBJ1-2; D is ambiguous. CDR1 is SGHTA, CDR2 FQGNSA, per germline. The CDR3 totals 12 residues. V lost 7 bases and J lost 0, with 6 bases in between.

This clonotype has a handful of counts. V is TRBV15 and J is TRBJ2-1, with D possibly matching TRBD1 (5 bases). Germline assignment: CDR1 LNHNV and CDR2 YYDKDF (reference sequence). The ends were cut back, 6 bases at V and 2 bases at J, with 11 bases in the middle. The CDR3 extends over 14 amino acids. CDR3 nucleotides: TGTGCCACCAGTAGGACACCGACCTACAATGAGCAGTTCTTC. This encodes CATSRTPTYNEQFF.

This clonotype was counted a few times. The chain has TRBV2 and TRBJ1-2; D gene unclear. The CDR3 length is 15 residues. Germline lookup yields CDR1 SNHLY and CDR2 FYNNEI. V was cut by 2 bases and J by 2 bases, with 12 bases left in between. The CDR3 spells CASSERQRVNYGYTF. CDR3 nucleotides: TGTGCCAGCAGTGAAAGGCAGAGGGTAAACTATGGCTACACCTTC.

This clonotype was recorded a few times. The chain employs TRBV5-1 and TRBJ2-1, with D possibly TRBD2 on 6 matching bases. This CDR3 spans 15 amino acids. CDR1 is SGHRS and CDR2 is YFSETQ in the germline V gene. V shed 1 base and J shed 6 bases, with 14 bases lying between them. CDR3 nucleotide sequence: TGCGCCAGCAGCTTGCTCGGACTAACCTCCAATGAGCAGTTCTTC. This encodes CASSLLGLTSNEQFF. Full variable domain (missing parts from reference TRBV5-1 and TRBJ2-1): KAGVTQTPRYLIKTRGQQVTLSCSPISGHRSVSWYQQTPGQGLQFLFEYFSETQRNKGNFPGRFSGRQFSNSRSEMNVSTLELGDSALYLCASSLLGLTSNEQFFGPGTRLTVL.

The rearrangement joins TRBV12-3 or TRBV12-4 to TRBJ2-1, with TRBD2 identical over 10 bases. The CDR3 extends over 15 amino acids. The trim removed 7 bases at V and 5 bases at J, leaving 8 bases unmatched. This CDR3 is CASKLSGGANNEQFF. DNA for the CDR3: TGTGCCAGCAAATTGAGCGGGGGGGCTAACAATGAGCAGTTCTTC.

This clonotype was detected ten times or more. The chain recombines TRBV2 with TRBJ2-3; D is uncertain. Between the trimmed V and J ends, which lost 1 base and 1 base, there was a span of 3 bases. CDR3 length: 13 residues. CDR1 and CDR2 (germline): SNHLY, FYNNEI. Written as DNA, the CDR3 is TGTGCCAGCAGTGAAGACGGCACAGATACGCAGTATTTT. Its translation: CASSEDGTDTQYF. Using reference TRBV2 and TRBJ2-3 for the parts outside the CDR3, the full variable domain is EPEVTQTPSHQVTQMGQEVILRCVPISNHLYFYWYRQILGQKVEFLVSFYNNEISEKSEIFDDQFSVERPDGSNFTLKIRSTKLEDSAMYFCASSEDGTDTQYFGPGTRLTVL.

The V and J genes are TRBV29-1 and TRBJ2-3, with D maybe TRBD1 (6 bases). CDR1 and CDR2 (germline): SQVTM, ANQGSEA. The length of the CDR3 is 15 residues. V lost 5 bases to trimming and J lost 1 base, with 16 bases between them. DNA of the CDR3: TGCAGCGTTCAGACAGGCCTTCTGGGCACAGATACGCAGTATTTT. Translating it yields CSVQTGLLGTDTQYF.

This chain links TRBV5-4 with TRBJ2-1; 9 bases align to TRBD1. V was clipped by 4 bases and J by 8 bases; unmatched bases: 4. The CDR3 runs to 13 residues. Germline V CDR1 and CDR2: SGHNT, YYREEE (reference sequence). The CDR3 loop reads CASSIDRGDEQFF. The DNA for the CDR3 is TGTGCCAGCAGCATCGACAGGGGGGATGAGCAGTTCTTC.

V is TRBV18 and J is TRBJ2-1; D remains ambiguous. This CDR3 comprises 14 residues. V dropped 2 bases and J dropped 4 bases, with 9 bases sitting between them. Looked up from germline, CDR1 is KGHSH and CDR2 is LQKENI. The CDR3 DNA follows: TGTGCCAGCTCACCAAGGACGGAATACAATGAGCAGTTCTTC. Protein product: CASSPRTEYNEQFF.

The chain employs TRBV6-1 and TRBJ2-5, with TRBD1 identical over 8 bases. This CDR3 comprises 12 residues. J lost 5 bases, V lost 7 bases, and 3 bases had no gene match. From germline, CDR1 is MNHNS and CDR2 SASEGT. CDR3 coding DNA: TGTGCCAGCATCAGGGGGCATGAGACCCAGTACTTC. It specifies CASIRGHETQYF.

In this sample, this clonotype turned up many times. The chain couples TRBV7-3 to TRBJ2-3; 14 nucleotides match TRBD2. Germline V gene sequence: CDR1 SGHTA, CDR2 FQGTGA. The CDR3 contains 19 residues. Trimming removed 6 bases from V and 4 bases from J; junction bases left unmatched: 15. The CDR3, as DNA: TGTGCCAGCAGTTCCACTCCCCCAGGGACTAGCGGGAGCGCAGATACGCAGTATTTT. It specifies CASSSTPPGTSGSADTQYF.

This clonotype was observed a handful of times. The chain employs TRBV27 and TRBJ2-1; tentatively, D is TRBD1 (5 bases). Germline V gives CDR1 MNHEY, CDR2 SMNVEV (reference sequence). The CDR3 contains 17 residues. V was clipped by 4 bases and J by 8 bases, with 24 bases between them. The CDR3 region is CASSSPNRRKQGDEQFF. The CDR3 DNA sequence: TGTGCCAGCAGTTCTCCCAACAGGCGGAAACAAGGCGATGAGCAGTTCTTC.

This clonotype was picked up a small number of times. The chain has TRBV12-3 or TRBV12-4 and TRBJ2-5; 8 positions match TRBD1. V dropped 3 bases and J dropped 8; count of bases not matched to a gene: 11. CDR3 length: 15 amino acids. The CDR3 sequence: CASSFTGQVVGTQYF. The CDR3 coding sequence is TGTGCCAGCAGTTTCACGGGACAGGTCGTGGGAACCCAGTACTTC.

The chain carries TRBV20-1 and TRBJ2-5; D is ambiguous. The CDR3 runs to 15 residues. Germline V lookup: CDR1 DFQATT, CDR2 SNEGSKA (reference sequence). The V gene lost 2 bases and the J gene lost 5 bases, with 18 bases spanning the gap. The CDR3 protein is CSARSQARKRETQYF. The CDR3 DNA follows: TGCAGTGCTAGAAGCCAGGCGCGCAAGAGGGAGACCCAGTACTTC.

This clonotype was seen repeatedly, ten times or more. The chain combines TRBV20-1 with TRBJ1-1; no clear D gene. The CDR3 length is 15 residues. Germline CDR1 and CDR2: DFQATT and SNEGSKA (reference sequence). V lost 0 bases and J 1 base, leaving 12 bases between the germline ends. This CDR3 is CSARDPRQPNTEAFF. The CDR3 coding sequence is TGCAGTGCTAGAGATCCGCGGCAGCCGAACACTGAAGCTTTCTTT.

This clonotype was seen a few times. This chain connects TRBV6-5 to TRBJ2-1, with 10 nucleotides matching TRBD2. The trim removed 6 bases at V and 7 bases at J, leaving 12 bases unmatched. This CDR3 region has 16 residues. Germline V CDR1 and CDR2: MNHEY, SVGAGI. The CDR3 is CASSPSWTSGGNEQFF. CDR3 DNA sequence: TGTGCCAGCAGCCCCTCCTGGACTAGCGGTGGAAATGAGCAGTTCTTC.

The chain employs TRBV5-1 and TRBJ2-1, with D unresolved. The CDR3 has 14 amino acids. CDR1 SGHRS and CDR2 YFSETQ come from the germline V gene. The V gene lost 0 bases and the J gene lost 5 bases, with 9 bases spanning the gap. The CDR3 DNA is TGCGCCAGCAGCTTGGAAGTTCGGAACAATGAGCAGTTCTTC. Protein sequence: CASSLEVRNNEQFF.